This T cell receptor (beta chain) was captured by sequencing in a study of vaccination and CD4 T cells after COVID-19. The germline gives CDR1 MNHNS, CDR2 SASEGT. Trimming left V 0 bases short and J 6 bases short, with 12 bases between. This CDR3 is built from 16 residues. The Oncomine TCR Beta short-read assay was applied to DNA of cultured CD4+ T cells. Each CDR3 protein is one row after TCRdb ran MiXCR on the PCR reads. This repertoire shows more than 9,500 distinct CDR3 sequences, approximately 57% found once; its top ten account for less than 40%. Documented treatment: roughly nine-day PBMC culture with coronavirus spike peptide pools or control peptides (ViraFEST assay). This clonotype has a handful of counts. Its cognate antigen is unknown.

Sequenced sample: CD4+ T cells from blood, cultured in vitro. The chain combines TRBV6-1 with TRBJ1-6; D remains unclear. The clonotype was recovered from a human donor who had recovered from COVID-19. CDR3 nucleotide sequence: TGTGCCAGCAGTGAAGCTAAGGGCTCGGGTAATTCACCCCTCCACTTT. Translation: CASSEAKGSGNSPLHF.